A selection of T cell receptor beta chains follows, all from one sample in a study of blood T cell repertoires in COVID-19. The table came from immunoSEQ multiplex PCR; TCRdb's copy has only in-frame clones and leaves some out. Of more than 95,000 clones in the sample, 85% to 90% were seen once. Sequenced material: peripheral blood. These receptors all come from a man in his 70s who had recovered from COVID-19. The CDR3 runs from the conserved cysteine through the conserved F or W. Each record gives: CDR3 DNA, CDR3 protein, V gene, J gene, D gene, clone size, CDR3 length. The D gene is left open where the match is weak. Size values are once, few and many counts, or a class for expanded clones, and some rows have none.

CDR3 DNA: TGTGCCAGCAGCCCCGGACTAGCGGGAACAAGCCCAGCCAAAAACATTCAGTACTTC; CDR3 protein: CASSPGLAGTSPAKNIQYF; V gene: TRBV3-1/TRBV3-2; J gene: TRBJ2-4; D gene: TRBD2; clone size: .; CDR3 length: 19
CDR3 DNA: TGTGCCAGCAGTAAGGGACACGCAGATCCTAACTATGGCTACACCTTC; CDR3 protein: CASSKGHADPNYGYTF; V gene: TRBV9; J gene: TRBJ1-2; D gene: .; clone size: .; CDR3 length: 16
CDR3 DNA: TGTGCCTGGAGTGTACGGTTAGACACTGAAGCTTTCTTT; CDR3 protein: CAWSVRLDTEAFF; V gene: TRBV30; J gene: TRBJ1-1; D gene: .; clone size: .; CDR3 length: 13
CDR3 DNA: TGTGCCAGTAGTATCCCGGTACAACAGGGTCAAGATAGCAATCAGCCCCAGCATTTT; CDR3 protein: CASSIPVQQGQDSNQPQHF; V gene: TRBV19; J gene: TRBJ1-5; D gene: .; clone size: .; CDR3 length: 19
CDR3 DNA: TGTGCCACCGCTGGTGGGGGGTTGGGAGAGACCCAGTACTTC; CDR3 protein: CATAGGGLGETQYF; V gene: TRBV28; J gene: TRBJ2-5; D gene: .; clone size: .; CDR3 length: 14
CDR3 DNA: TGTGCCAGCAGTGAAGCTACGAACACCGGGGAGCTGTTTTTT; CDR3 protein: CASSEATNTGELFF; V gene: TRBV2; J gene: TRBJ2-2; D gene: .; clone size: .; CDR3 length: 14
CDR3 DNA: TGTGCCAGCAGCCGGGGGGGAGAGCGGGGCCTCGGAGAGCAGTACTTC; CDR3 protein: CASSRGGERGLGEQYF; V gene: TRBV5-4; J gene: TRBJ2-7; D gene: TRBD2; clone size: .; CDR3 length: 16
CDR3 DNA: TGTGCCAGCAGCTTGGATCGAGCGGGAGTCAGGGAGCAGTACTTC; CDR3 protein: CASSLDRAGVREQYF; V gene: TRBV5-4; J gene: TRBJ2-7; D gene: TRBD2; clone size: .; CDR3 length: 15
CDR3 DNA: TGCGCCAGCAGCTCCGCGGCAACTAATGAAAAACTGTTTTTT; CDR3 protein: CASSSAATNEKLFF; V gene: TRBV5-1; J gene: TRBJ1-4; D gene: .; clone size: .; CDR3 length: 14
CDR3 DNA: TGTGCCAGTAGCCACAGAGCAGGGGTTCACAATGAGCAGTTCTTC; CDR3 protein: CASSHRAGVHNEQFF; V gene: TRBV19; J gene: TRBJ2-1; D gene: .; clone size: .; CDR3 length: 15
CDR3 DNA: TGTGCCAGCAGCTTGGCGGGGGGTTTCGACGAGCAGTACTTC; CDR3 protein: CASSLAGGFDEQYF; V gene: TRBV5-4; J gene: TRBJ2-7; D gene: TRBD2; clone size: .; CDR3 length: 14
CDR3 DNA: TGTGCCAGCAGCTGGACGGGCGGGAGGGTATACGAGCAGTACTTC; CDR3 protein: CASSWTGGRVYEQYF; V gene: TRBV5-6; J gene: TRBJ2-7; D gene: TRBD2; clone size: once; CDR3 length: 15
CDR3 DNA: TGTGCCAGCAGTTACTCAGGGACAGGGGCGGATTCACCCCTCCACTTT; CDR3 protein: CASSYSGTGADSPLHF; V gene: TRBV6-5; J gene: TRBJ1-6; D gene: TRBD1; clone size: .; CDR3 length: 16
CDR3 DNA: TGTGCCAGCAGCAGGGTCACAGCCTACGAGCAGTACTTC; CDR3 protein: CASSRVTAYEQYF; V gene: TRBV7-9; J gene: TRBJ2-7; D gene: .; clone size: once; CDR3 length: 13